These T cell receptor beta chains were read from a single sample in a study of regulatory T cells in long-lasting Graves disease. TCRdb re-called the multiplex PCR reads with MiXCR, one entry per CDR3 protein. Of fewer than 650,000 distinct CDR3 sequences in the sample, about 16% are singletons; the top ten hold about 12%. This sample also belongs to another study, concerning T cells in Graves' hyperthyroidism and ophthalmopathy.

Source: peripheral blood mononuclear cells (PBMCs), taken at new diagnosis, from a patient treated with antithyroid drugs. The source is a man aged 18 to 30 with Graves disease. The CDR3 runs from the conserved cysteine through the conserved F or W. The D gene is left open where the match is weak. For some rows the clone size is stated as once, few or many, or as a class when expanded; others skip it.

cdr3_aa cdr3_nt v_call d_call j_call clone_size
CASIYGTTREF TGTGCCAGCATCTATGGGACTACTAGGGAGTTC TRBV6-1 TRBD2 TRBJ2-5 .
CASSPVGGGYEQYF TGTGCCAGCAGCCCCGTGGGGGGCGGCTACGAGCAGTACTTC TRBV9 . TRBJ2-7 few
CASSLPGTSRSTDTQYF TGCGCCAGCAGCTTACCCGGGACTAGCAGAAGCACAGATACGCAGTATTTT TRBV5-1 TRBD2 TRBJ2-3 many
CAWSASSGAYNEQFF TGTGCCTGGAGCGCCTCTAGCGGGGCTTACAATGAGCAGTTCTTC TRBV30 TRBD2 TRBJ2-1 .
CSVESLAPYEQYF TGCAGCGTTGAGAGCCTAGCTCCCTACGAGCAGTACTTC TRBV29-1 . TRBJ2-7 .
CASSLVGRASGRTGELFF TGTGCCAGCAGCCTGGTCGGTCGAGCTAGCGGGAGAACCGGGGAGCTGTTTTTT TRBV7-3 TRBD2 TRBJ2-2 few
CASSLRGIVEQYF TGTGCCAGCAGTCTCAGGGGGATCGTCGAGCAGTACTTC TRBV12-3/TRBV12-4 TRBD1 TRBJ2-7 many
CASSLGIADWGYTF TGCGCCAGCAGCTTGGGTATTGCGGATTGGGGCTACACCTTC TRBV5-1 . TRBJ1-2 many
CASSLMGTGNTIYF TGTGCCAGCAGCTTAATGGGGACGGGAAACACCATATATTTT TRBV7-8 . TRBJ1-3 few
CSLGSAGTDTQYF TGCAGCCTTGGGAGTGCTGGCACAGATACGCAGTATTTT TRBV29-1 . TRBJ2-3 few
CASSPQVADTQYF TGTGCCAGCAGCCCCCAGGTGGCCGATACGCAGTATTTT TRBV11-2 . TRBJ2-3 many
CASSQPPGLAGGEETQYF TGTGCCAGCAGCCAACCCCCGGGACTAGCGGGAGGGGAGGAGACCCAGTACTTC TRBV6-2/TRBV6-3 TRBD2 TRBJ2-5 few
CASSQAGPRASQHF TGTGCCAGCAGCCAAGCCGGGCCCCGGGCATCACAGCATTTT TRBV3-1 . TRBJ1-5 few
CSATNRDRGGTDTQYF TGCAGTGCTACTAACCGGGACAGGGGAGGGACAGATACGCAGTATTTT TRBV20-1 TRBD1 TRBJ2-3 .
CASSLGTGVEKLFF TGTGCCAGCAGTCTCGGGACAGGGGTCGAAAAACTGTTTTTT TRBV6-1 TRBD1 TRBJ1-4 many
CASSQTGDNQPQHF TGCGCCAGCAGCCAAACAGGGGACAATCAGCCCCAGCATTTT TRBV5-1 TRBD1 TRBJ1-5 .
CASSPRGGRSYNEQFF TGTGCCAGCAGCCCCCGCGGGGGCCGCTCCTACAATGAGCAGTTCTTC TRBV3-1 . TRBJ2-1 many
CASSVTSGSLSWGTDTQYF TGTGCCAGTAGTGTGACTAGCGGGAGTTTGTCGTGGGGCACAGATACGCAGTATTTT TRBV19 TRBD2 TRBJ2-3 many
CASSVGGNSYNEQFF TGTGCCAGCAGCGTAGGGGGGAACTCCTACAATGAGCAGTTCTTC TRBV9 . TRBJ2-1 .
CASRGVTSGSTSYNEQFF TGTGCCAGCAGAGGAGTAACTAGCGGGTCCACCTCCTACAATGAGCAGTTCTTC TRBV6-2/TRBV6-3 TRBD2 TRBJ2-1 .
CASSPRPGTSGIPNEQFF TGTGCCAGCAGCCCACGTCCCGGGACTAGCGGGATTCCCAATGAGCAGTTCTTC TRBV7-3 TRBD2 TRBJ2-1 .
CASSQEQRARSSYNEQFF TGTGCCAGCAGCCAAGAACAACGAGCCAGGAGCTCCTACAATGAGCAGTTCTTC TRBV3-1 . TRBJ2-1 few
CASSLQGGSPLHF TGTGCCAGCAGCTTACAGGGAGGTTCACCCCTCCACTTT TRBV7-9 . TRBJ1-6 many
CSADAQGGSTGELFF TGCAGTGCGGACGCTCAGGGTGGGAGCACCGGGGAGCTGTTTTTT TRBV20-1 . TRBJ2-2 many
CASSQVDYNEQFF TGTGCCAGCAGCCAGGTTGATTACAATGAGCAGTTCTTC TRBV9 . TRBJ2-1 few
CASSLQGTDTIYF TGCGCCAGCAGCTTACAGGGGACTGACACCATATATTTT TRBV5-1 TRBD1 TRBJ1-3 few
CASSLTGYVSDTQYF TGTGCCAGCAGTTTAACAGGCTACGTGTCAGATACGCAGTATTTT TRBV28 . TRBJ2-3 .
CATIHSPKNQPQHF TGTGCCACCATACATAGCCCGAAGAATCAGCCCCAGCATTTT TRBV28 . TRBJ1-5 .
CASSGTGVQPQHF TGTGCCAGCAGCGGAACAGGGGTTCAGCCCCAGCATTTT TRBV12-3/TRBV12-4 TRBD1 TRBJ1-5 many
CASSLLPSGLSTDTQYF TGTGCCAGCAGCTTGCTACCGAGCGGTCTCAGCACAGATACGCAGTATTTT TRBV7-2 . TRBJ2-3 many
CASSIGNTGHEQYF TGTGCCAGTAGTATCGGCAATACAGGGCACGAGCAGTACTTC TRBV19 . TRBJ2-7 .
CASSYRQGTDAQYF TGTGCCAGCAGTTACAGACAGGGAACAGATGCGCAGTATTTT TRBV6-5 TRBD1 TRBJ2-3 .
CSATKQGANYGYTF TGCAGTGCTACGAAACAGGGAGCTAACTATGGCTACACCTTC TRBV20-1 . TRBJ1-2 few
CSAPAPSRGKYNEQFF TGCAGTGCTCCCGCCCCGTCCCGCGGCAAGTACAATGAGCAGTTCTTC TRBV20-1 . TRBJ2-1 many
CASSLRAGDGETQYF TGTGCCAGCAGCTTACGAGCGGGCGACGGGGAGACCCAGTACTTC TRBV7-9 . TRBJ2-5 few
CASSLRDLLDNEQFF TGTGCCAGCTCACTCCGGGACTTGCTCGACAATGAGCAGTTCTTC TRBV18 . TRBJ2-1 few
CASRQEQVLSGEQYF TGTGCCAGCAGGCAAGAACAGGTCCTTTCCGGCGAGCAGTACTTC TRBV28 . TRBJ2-7 few
CASSEWGGTIVAKNIQYF TGTGCCAGCAGTGAATGGGGCGGGACGATAGTAGCCAAAAACATTCAGTACTTC TRBV6-1 . TRBJ2-4 .
CASTRTGGTGELFF TGTGCCAGCACTAGGACCGGAGGGACCGGGGAGCTGTTTTTT TRBV2 . TRBJ2-2 many
CASSLIAEIQETQYF TGTGCCAGCAGTTTAATAGCGGAGATACAAGAGACCCAGTACTTC TRBV28 . TRBJ2-5 many
CASSPRLAGADTGELFF TGCGCCAGCAGCCCGCGACTAGCGGGGGCCGACACCGGGGAGCTGTTTTTT TRBV5-1 TRBD2 TRBJ2-2 many
CASSLDASGGADTQYF TGTGCCAGCAGCTTAGACGCTAGCGGGGGTGCAGATACGCAGTATTTT TRBV13 TRBD2 TRBJ2-3 .
CAWGMDSSYEQYF TGTGCCTGGGGAATGGACAGCTCCTACGAGCAGTACTTC TRBV30 . TRBJ2-7 many
CASSLKGTGLDEQYF TGTGCCAGCAGTTTAAAGGGGACAGGGCTCGACGAGCAGTACTTC TRBV27 TRBD1 TRBJ2-7 .
CASSLVSLAGDEQYF TGTGCCAGCAGCTTAGTGTCTCTAGCGGGAGATGAGCAGTACTTC TRBV7-9 TRBD2 TRBJ2-7 many
CASSLGGQVAGELFF TGTGCCAGCAGTTTAGGGGGACAGGTTGCCGGGGAGCTGTTTTTT TRBV12-3/TRBV12-4 TRBD1 TRBJ2-2 many
CASSSQPNQPQHF TGTGCCAGCAGTTCACAGCCGAATCAGCCCCAGCATTTT TRBV9 . TRBJ1-5 many
CATDETQGTADTQYF TGTGCCACCGATGAAACCCAGGGTACCGCAGATACGCAGTATTTT TRBV10-3 . TRBJ2-3 few
CSARGTRGNEKLFF TGCAGTGCTAGAGGGACGAGGGGGAATGAAAAACTGTTTTTT TRBV20-1 . TRBJ1-4 few
CASRDRGLNTIYF TGTGCCAGCAGAGACAGGGGATTAAACACCATATATTTT TRBV25-1 TRBD1 TRBJ1-3 .